The sequence of this TCR beta chain was determined in a study of CD8 T cells in Susac syndrome. Reverse transcription used roughly 0.45 to 1 ug RNA and random hexamers. Amplification of TCR beta CDR3 was carried out by immunoSEQ multiplex PCR, which covered 54 Vbeta and 13 Jbeta segments. One entry per CDR3 protein, called by TCRdb with MiXCR from the immunoSEQ multiplex PCR reads. This sample yields around 140,000 distinct CDR3 sequences, of which roughly 80% are seen a single time; roughly 0.5% belongs to the top ten. With respect to this clonotype: The junction and the germline gene differ at one end; a read error may be behind it.

Sequencing of TCR beta was carried out in blood CD8+ and CD4+ T cells. Treatment-naive patients with stable or active relapsing-remitting disease served as multiple sclerosis controls. Bulk CD8+ and CD4+ cells came from magnetic negative isolation; CD8+ TEMRA by FACS. Germline V gives CDR1 SNHLY, CDR2 FYNNEI. The CDR3 consists of 16 residues. This receptor was taken from a human donor with multiple sclerosis. The rearrangement joins TRBV2 to TRBJ1-1, with a weak D call TRBD1 (6 bases). The specimen was CD8+ T cells from PBMCs. In DNA form, the CDR3 reads TGTGCCAGCAGTGGGACAGTCACGATGTCGAACTCTGAAGCTTTCTTT. As protein: CASSGTVTMSNSEAFF.